Each of the 24 T cell receptor beta chains below was sequenced from the same sample in a study of beta chain features in type 1 diabetes. Of the isolated RNA, all was reverse transcribed, and so the sequenced material was expressed TCRB transcripts. Sequenced by immunoSEQ multiplex PCR; TCRdb stores in-frame clones only, minus some. The sample shows 110,000 to 150,000 clones, over 8% of them seen only once. Sequencing was carried out using central memory CD4+ T cells from blood. These receptors all come from a woman in her 40s in good health.

The sample holds a few counts of this clone. An end of the junction does not agree with germline; a read error may underlie this. The rearrangement uses TRBV19 and TRBJ2-2; no definite D call. Germline assignment: CDR1 LNHDA and CDR2 SQIVND (reference sequence). This CDR3 contains 15 residues. In DNA form, the CDR3 reads TGTGCCAGTAGGATAGCACAGACGAACACCGGGGAGCTGTTTTTT. As protein: CASRIAQTNTGELFF.

This clone was seen only a few times. The gene calls are TRBV10-1 and TRBJ1-5; D is undetermined. This CDR3 is built from 16 residues. The germline gives CDR1 WNHNN, CDR2 SYGVQD (reference sequence). The V end was cut by 6 bases, the J end by 1 base, with 16 bases between. The CDR3 DNA sequence: TGCGCCAGCAGCCGAACTGGTCCACAGAGCAATCAGCCCCAGCATTTT. Encoded protein: CASSRTGPQSNQPQHF.

This clone was seen a handful of times. The rearrangement uses TRBV19 and TRBJ1-2, with D possibly TRBD1 on 6 matching bases. V lost 8 bases and J lost 1, with 17 bases in between. In germline, CDR1 is LNHDA, CDR2 SQIVND (reference sequence). The CDR3 contains 15 residues. In nucleotides, the CDR3 is TGTGCCAGTGCCATTACAACAGGGAATAACTATGGCTACACCTTC. Encoded protein: CASAITTGNNYGYTF. The complete variable domain, with remaining parts taken from reference TRBV19 and TRBJ1-2, reads DGGITQSPKYLFRKEGQNVTLSCEQNLNHDAMYWYRQDPGQGLRLIYYSQIVNDFQKGDIAEGYSVSREKKESFPLTVTSAQKNPTAFYLCASAITTGNNYGYTFGSGTRLTVV.

This chain links TRBV19 with TRBJ1-5; D gene uncertain. Germline V gene data show CDR1 as LNHDA and CDR2 as SQIVND (reference sequence). The CDR3 consists of 14 residues. V dropped 1 base and J dropped 0 bases, with 4 bases sitting between them. CDR3 DNA sequence: TGTGCCAGTAGTATAGTAAATAGCAATCAGCCCCAGCATTTT. Translating gives CASSIVNSNQPQHF.

This clone came up a few times. This chain connects TRBV11-3 to TRBJ2-7, with D perhaps matching TRBD1 (6 bases). This CDR3 contains 13 residues. Trimming left V 4 bases short and J 4 bases short, with 11 bases between. Germline lookup yields CDR1 SGHNT and CDR2 YENEEA. CDR3 sequence (DNA): TGTGCCAGCAGCTCTCGAGGGGGTTACGAGCAGTACTTC. Translation gives CASSSRGGYEQYF.

This clone has only a few counts. Given a far larger clone just one base away, this is likely a sequencing read error. The chain joins TRBV5-8 to TRBJ2-5; TRBD1 might be the D (6 bases). The CDR3 spans 14 residues. Trimming took off 4 bases at V and 13 bases at J, with 23 bases between the two ends. Germline-derived CDR1 and CDR2 are SGHTS and YDEGEE. For the CDR3, the DNA is TGTGCCAGCAGCCAAGATTTACAGGGCAGTTTGGTGTACTTC. Amino acid sequence: CASSQDLQGSLVYF.

In this sample, this clone turned up many times. This chain uses TRBV4-3 with TRBJ1-2, with D perhaps matching TRBD1 (6 bases). With 4 bases removed from V and 6 bases from J, the gap between germline ends came to 15 bases. The CDR3 length is 14 residues. The germline V gene has CDR1 LGHNA and CDR2 YSLEER. As DNA, the CDR3 is TGCGCCAGCAGCCCAGACCAACAGGGTCATGGCTACACCTTC. It encodes CASSPDQQGHGYTF.

The chain uses TRBV7-2 and TRBJ2-1; D perhaps matches TRBD2 (6 bases). CDR1 is SGHTA and CDR2 is FQGNSA in the germline V gene. The CDR3 is 16 residues long. V lost 5 bases and J lost 11, with 25 bases in between. CDR3 bases: TGTGCCAGCAGCCAGCGGCCGGGGGTAGGAACAATTCAGCAGTTCTTC. Protein sequence: CASSQRPGVGTIQQFF.

The chain is built from TRBV10-3 and TRBJ1-1; D gene unclear. V lost 10 bases and J 1 base, leaving 7 bases between the germline ends. There are 11 residues in the CDR3. CDR1 and CDR2 from the germline V gene are ENHRY and SYGVKD. The CDR3 DNA sequence: TGTGCCACTCTAGGGAACACTGAAGCTTTCTTT. Amino acid sequence: CATLGNTEAFF.

This clone was detected only a few times. The chain uses TRBV19 and TRBJ2-7, with 8 bases lining up with TRBD2. Germline CDR1 is LNHDA and CDR2 is SQIVND (reference sequence). The CDR3 contains 14 residues. J lost 3 bases, V lost 3 bases, and 4 bases had no gene match. The CDR3 DNA sequence: TGTGCCAGTAGTATCTCGGGGGGGTACTACGAGCAGTACTTC. This translates into CASSISGGYYEQYF. Filled out from reference TRBV19 and TRBJ2-7, the complete variable domain reads DGGITQSPKYLFRKEGQNVTLSCEQNLNHDAMYWYRQDPGQGLRLIYYSQIVNDFQKGDIAEGYSVSREKKESFPLTVTSAQKNPTAFYLCASSISGGYYEQYFGPGTRLTVT.

This clone was observed at least ten times. Other nucleotide sequences from this sample produce the same CDR3. The chain links TRBV19 to TRBJ2-6, with D possibly TRBD1 on 5 matching bases. V dropped 3 bases and J dropped 1 base, with 7 bases sitting between them. From germline, CDR1 is LNHDA and CDR2 SQIVND (reference sequence). The CDR3 length is 15 residues. DNA of the CDR3: TGTGCCAGTAGTATCGCAGGGTCTGGGGCCAACGTCCTGACTTTC. It translates to CASSIAGSGANVLTF.

The sample holds one count of this clone. The genes are TRBV15 and TRBJ2-7; no definite D call. The CDR3 consists of 12 residues. Germline lookup yields CDR1 LNHNV and CDR2 YYDKDF (reference sequence). V was clipped by 4 bases and J by 7 bases, with 11 bases between them. The CDR3 region is CATSIQRNEQYF. The CDR3 coding sequence is TGTGCCACCAGCATCCAGAGGAATGAGCAGTACTTC. Full variable domain (missing parts from reference TRBV15 and TRBJ2-7): DAMVIQNPRYQVTQFGKPVTLSCSQTLNHNVMYWYQQKSSQAPKLLFHYYDKDFNNEADTPDNFQSRRPNTSFCFLDIRSPGLGDTAMYLCATSIQRNEQYFGPGTRLTVT.

The chain recombines TRBV5-4 with TRBJ1-4; no firm D call. This CDR3 is built from 14 residues. V was trimmed by 4 bases and J by 5 bases, leaving 12 bases between them. Germline CDR1 SGHNT, CDR2 YYREEE (reference sequence). CDR3 loop: CASSPTDGNEKLFF. DNA of the CDR3: TGTGCCAGCAGCCCGACCGACGGGAATGAAAAACTGTTTTTT. The whole variable domain, remainder taken from reference TRBV5-4 and TRBJ1-4, is ETGVTQSPTHLIKTRGQQVTLRCSSQSGHNTVSWYQQALGQGPQFIFQYYREEENGRGNFPPRFSGLQFPNYSSELNVNALELDDSALYLCASSPTDGNEKLFFGSGTQLSVL.

The chain is built from TRBV20-1 and TRBJ2-7; no clear D. CDR3 length: 10 amino acids. CDR1 DFQATT and CDR2 SNEGSKA come from the germline V gene (reference sequence). V dropped 3 bases and J dropped 3 bases, with 3 bases sitting between them. The CDR3 loop is CSASSYEQYF. The CDR3 DNA follows: TGCAGTGCTAGTAGCTACGAGCAGTACTTC.

The chain combines TRBV5-4 with TRBJ2-7; tentatively, D is TRBD1 (5 bases). The CDR3 consists of 13 residues. Germline V gives CDR1 SGHNT, CDR2 YYREEE (reference sequence). Between the trimmed V and J ends, which lost 4 bases and 2 bases, there was a span of 10 bases. The CDR3 region has the DNA TGTGCCAGCAGCCAACAGGTTACCTACGAGCAGTACTTC. This translates into CASSQQVTYEQYF.

The CDR3 region has the DNA TGTGCCAGCAGTCCCACTTCGGGGGTTTCGAGCACAGATACGCAGTATTTT. This encodes CASSPTSGVSSTDTQYF. The rearrangement links TRBV6-4 to TRBJ2-3, with a tentative D call TRBD2 (6 bases). V was trimmed by 5 bases and J by 0 bases, leaving 18 bases between them. The CDR3 consists of 17 residues. CDR1 MRHNA and CDR2 SNTAGT come from the germline V gene.

This clone was picked up a small number of times. The chain joins TRBV6-6 to TRBJ1-1; TRBD1 might be the D (5 bases). Trimming removed 6 bases from V and 4 bases from J, with 15 bases in between. The CDR3 totals 14 residues. Germline V gene lookup returns CDR1 MNHNY and CDR2 SVGAGI (reference sequence). DNA for the CDR3: TGTGCCAGCAGCCCTATAGGGGTTGGCACTGAAGCTTTCTTT. Amino acids: CASSPIGVGTEAFF.

The chain employs TRBV19 and TRBJ1-2; maybe TRBD1 (6 bases). Trimming stripped 0 bases from V and 3 bases from J, with 14 bases between. Germline assignment: CDR1 LNHDA and CDR2 SQIVND (reference sequence). CDR3 size: 16 residues. The CDR3 nucleotides are TGTGCCAGTAGTATAGACGGACAGCTCAACTACTATGGCTACACCTTC. Translated: CASSIDGQLNYYGYTF.

This clone has a handful of counts. This chain joins TRBV7-9 and TRBJ2-1; 8 bases fit TRBD2. This CDR3 has 18 residues. Germline V lookup: CDR1 SEHNR, CDR2 FQNEAQ (reference sequence). Germline trimming cut 5 bases from V and 4 bases from J; bases unmatched to any gene: 16. CDR3 sequence reads: CASSPPGVAGGIYNEQFF. CDR3 bases: TGTGCCAGCAGCCCTCCCGGGGTCGCGGGGGGAATTTACAATGAGCAGTTCTTC. Full variable domain (outside the CDR3, taken from reference TRBV7-9 and TRBJ2-1): DTGVSQNPRHKITKRGQNVTFRCDPISEHNRLYWYRQTLGQGPEFLTYFQNEAQLEKSRLLSDRFSAERPKGSFSTLEIQRTEQGDSAMYLCASSPPGVAGGIYNEQFFGPGTRLTVL.

To note about this clone: The CDR3 does not end in the conserved phenylalanine or tryptophan, so this is likely a read error. This sequence joins TRBV9 and TRBJ2-3; D gene uncertain. Germline V lookup: CDR1 SGDLS, CDR2 YYNGEE. The CDR3 extends over 13 amino acids. Trimming took 0 bases from V and 4 from J, leaving 6 bases between them. This CDR3 is CASSVGLADTQYI. The CDR3 nucleotides are TGTGCCAGCAGCGTAGGGCTGGCAGATACGCAGTATATT.

This chain links TRBV6-1 with TRBJ2-2; D remains ambiguous. This CDR3 has 14 amino acids. V was pared by 0 bases and J by 2 bases, with 4 bases between. CDR1 and CDR2 (germline): MNHNS, SASEGT. The CDR3: CASSEALNTGELFF. CDR3 in DNA: TGTGCCAGCAGTGAAGCCCTAAACACCGGGGAGCTGTTTTTT.

This clone was seen repeatedly, ten times or more. The V call is TRBV11-2, the J call TRBJ2-2; 7 nucleotides agree with TRBD2. CDR1 is SGHAT, CDR2 FQNNGV, per germline. The CDR3 contains 16 residues. The ends lost 6 bases at V and 6 bases at J; junction bases unmatched: 13. The CDR3 nucleotides are TGTGCCAGCAGACCTATCGGGGAGGGTTTCCCCGGGGAGCTGTTTTTT. It codes for CASRPIGEGFPGELFF. Full variable domain (rest looked up from reference TRBV11-2 and TRBJ2-2): EAGVAQSPRYKIIEKRQSVAFWCNPISGHATLYWYQQILGQGPKLLIQFQNNGVVDDSQLPKDRFSAERLKGVDSTLKIQPAKLEDSAVYLCASRPIGEGFPGELFFGEGSRLTVL.

This clone has ten or more counts. The chain combines TRBV29-1 with TRBJ2-3; D is undetermined. Per the germline V gene, CDR1 is SQVTM and CDR2 is ANQGSEA. The V and J ends lost 6 bases and 1 base respectively, with 11 bases between them. The CDR3 sequence is 13 residues long. The CDR3 here is CSVTLGGTDTQYF. CDR3 sequence (DNA): TGCAGCGTGACCCTAGGTGGCACAGATACGCAGTATTTT.

This clone has at least ten counts. The V and J genes are TRBV7-6 and TRBJ2-7; 9 bases map to TRBD2. This CDR3 contains 15 residues. V shed 4 bases and J 2 bases; nucleotides not matched to a gene: 6. The germline CDR1 and CDR2 sequences are SGHVS and FNYEAQ. The CDR3: CASSWIAGEPYEQYF. CDR3 nucleotide sequence: TGTGCCAGCAGCTGGATAGCGGGGGAGCCCTACGAGCAGTACTTC.